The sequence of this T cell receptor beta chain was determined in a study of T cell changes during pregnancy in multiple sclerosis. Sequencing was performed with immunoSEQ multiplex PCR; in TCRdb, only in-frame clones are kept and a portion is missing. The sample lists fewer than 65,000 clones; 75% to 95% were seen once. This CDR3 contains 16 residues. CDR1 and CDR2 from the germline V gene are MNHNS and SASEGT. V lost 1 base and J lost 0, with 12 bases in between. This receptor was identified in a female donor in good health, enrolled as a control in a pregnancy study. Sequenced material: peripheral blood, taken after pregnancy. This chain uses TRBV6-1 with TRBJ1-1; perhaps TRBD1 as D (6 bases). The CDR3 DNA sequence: TGTGCCAGCAGTGAAGTTTATGGACAGCTGAACACTGAAGCTTTCTTT. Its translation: CASSEVYGQLNTEAFF.